This TCR beta chain is drawn from a study of shared clonotypes between healthy human individuals. A remark on this clone: Its antigen remains unidentified. A far larger clone is one nucleotide away, so this likely arose from a read error.

Study conclusions and caveats: Sampling involved blood alone; tissue repertoires likely differ.

The CDR3 spans 16 residues. Unmatched junction bases numbered 11, after V lost 5 bases and J lost 4 bases. CDR1 SEHNR and CDR2 FQNEAQ come from the germline V gene (reference sequence). Sequencing used immunoSEQ multiplex PCR; TCRdb keeps in-frame clones, though not all of them. Altogether 400,000 to 500,000 clones are present, 60% to 85% being singletons, with the ten largest covering about an eighth. This clonotype originated in a woman between 35 and 50 years old in good health. Some clones in this sample may be carry-over from other donors' samples. The chain is built from TRBV7-9 and TRBJ1-1, with TRBD1 matching over 9 bases. Sequences were obtained from PBMCs. The CDR3 DNA reads TGTGCCAGCAGCCGAGGGACAGGGATTACGAGCACTGAAGCTTTCTTT. This gives the protein CASSRGTGITSTEAFF.